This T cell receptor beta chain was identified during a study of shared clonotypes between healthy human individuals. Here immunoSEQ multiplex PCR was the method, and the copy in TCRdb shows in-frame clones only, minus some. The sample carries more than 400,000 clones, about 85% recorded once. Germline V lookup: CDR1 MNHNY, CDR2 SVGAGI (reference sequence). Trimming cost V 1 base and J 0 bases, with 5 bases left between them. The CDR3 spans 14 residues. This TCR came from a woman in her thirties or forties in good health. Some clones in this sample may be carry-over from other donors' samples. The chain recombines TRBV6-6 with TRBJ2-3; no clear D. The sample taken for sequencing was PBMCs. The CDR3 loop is CASSYLTSTDTQYF. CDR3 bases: TGTGCCAGCAGTTACTTGACAAGCACAGATACGCAGTATTTT.